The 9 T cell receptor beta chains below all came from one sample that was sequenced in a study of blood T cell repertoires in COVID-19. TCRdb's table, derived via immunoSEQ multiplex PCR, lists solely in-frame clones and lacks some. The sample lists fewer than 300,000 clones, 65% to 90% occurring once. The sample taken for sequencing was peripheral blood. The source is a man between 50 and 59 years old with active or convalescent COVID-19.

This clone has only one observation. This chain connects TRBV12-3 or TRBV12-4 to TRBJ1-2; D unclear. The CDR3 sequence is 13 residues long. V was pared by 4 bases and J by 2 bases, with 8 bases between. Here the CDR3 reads CASSSGANYGYTF. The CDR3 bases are TGTGCCAGCAGTTCCGGAGCAAACTATGGCTACACCTTC.

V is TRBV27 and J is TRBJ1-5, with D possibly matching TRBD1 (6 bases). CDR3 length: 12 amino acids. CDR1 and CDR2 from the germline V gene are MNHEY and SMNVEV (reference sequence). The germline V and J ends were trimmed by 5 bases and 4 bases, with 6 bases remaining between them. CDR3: CASSQGNQPQHF. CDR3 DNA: TGTGCCAGCAGTCAGGGGAATCAGCCCCAGCATTTT.

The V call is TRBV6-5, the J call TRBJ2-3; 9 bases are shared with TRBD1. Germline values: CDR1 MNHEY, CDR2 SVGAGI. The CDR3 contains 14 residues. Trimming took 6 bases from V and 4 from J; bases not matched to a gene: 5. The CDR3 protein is CASSRDRVADTQYF. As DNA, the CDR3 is TGTGCCAGCAGCCGGGACAGGGTAGCAGATACGCAGTATTTT.

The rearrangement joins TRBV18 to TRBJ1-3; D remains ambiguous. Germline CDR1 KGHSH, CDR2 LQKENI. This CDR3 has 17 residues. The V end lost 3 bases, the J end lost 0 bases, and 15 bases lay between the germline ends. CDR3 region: CASSPYWRSSSGNTIYF. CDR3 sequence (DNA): TGTGCCAGCTCACCGTATTGGCGGAGCAGCTCTGGAAACACCATATATTTT.

This CDR3 is CASTRVEGNEQFF. CDR3 nucleotides: TGTGCCAGCACCCGGGTGGAGGGGAATGAGCAGTTCTTC. The V call is TRBV6-5, the J call TRBJ2-1, with D possibly matching TRBD2 (6 bases). The CDR3 is made up of 13 amino acids. Germline loops: CDR1 MNHEY, CDR2 SVGAGI. V was pared by 7 bases and J by 7 bases, with 14 bases between.

This CDR3 is CASSLAPGLANASRIQQYF. The CDR3 DNA sequence: TGCGCCAGCAGCCTCGCGCCGGGACTAGCGAACGCCTCGCGTATCCAGCAGTACTTC. The V and J genes are TRBV5-1 and TRBJ2-7, with 10 bases lining up with TRBD2. CDR1 is SGHRS, CDR2 YFSETQ, per germline. CDR3 length: 19 amino acids. With 4 bases clipped from V and 8 bases from J, the junction kept 24 bases outside the gene matches.

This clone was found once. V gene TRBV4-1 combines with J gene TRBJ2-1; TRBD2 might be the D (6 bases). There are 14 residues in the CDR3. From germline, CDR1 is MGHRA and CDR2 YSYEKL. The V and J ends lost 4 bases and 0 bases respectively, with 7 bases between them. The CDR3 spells CASSLGGSYNEQFF. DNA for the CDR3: TGCGCCAGCAGCCTGGGGGGCTCCTACAATGAGCAGTTCTTC.

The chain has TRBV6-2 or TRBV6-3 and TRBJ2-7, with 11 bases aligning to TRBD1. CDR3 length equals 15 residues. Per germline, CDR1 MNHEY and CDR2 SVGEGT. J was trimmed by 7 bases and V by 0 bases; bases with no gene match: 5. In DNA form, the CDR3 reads TGTGCCAGCAGTTACTCAGGACAGGGGGCGTGGGAGCAGTACTTC. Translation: CASSYSGQGAWEQYF.

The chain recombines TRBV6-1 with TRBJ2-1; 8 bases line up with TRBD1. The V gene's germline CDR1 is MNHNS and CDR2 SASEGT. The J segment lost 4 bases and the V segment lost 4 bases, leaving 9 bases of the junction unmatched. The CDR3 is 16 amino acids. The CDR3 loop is CASSAQTGVGYNEQFF. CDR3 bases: TGTGCCAGCAGTGCCCAGACAGGGGTCGGATACAATGAGCAGTTCTTC.